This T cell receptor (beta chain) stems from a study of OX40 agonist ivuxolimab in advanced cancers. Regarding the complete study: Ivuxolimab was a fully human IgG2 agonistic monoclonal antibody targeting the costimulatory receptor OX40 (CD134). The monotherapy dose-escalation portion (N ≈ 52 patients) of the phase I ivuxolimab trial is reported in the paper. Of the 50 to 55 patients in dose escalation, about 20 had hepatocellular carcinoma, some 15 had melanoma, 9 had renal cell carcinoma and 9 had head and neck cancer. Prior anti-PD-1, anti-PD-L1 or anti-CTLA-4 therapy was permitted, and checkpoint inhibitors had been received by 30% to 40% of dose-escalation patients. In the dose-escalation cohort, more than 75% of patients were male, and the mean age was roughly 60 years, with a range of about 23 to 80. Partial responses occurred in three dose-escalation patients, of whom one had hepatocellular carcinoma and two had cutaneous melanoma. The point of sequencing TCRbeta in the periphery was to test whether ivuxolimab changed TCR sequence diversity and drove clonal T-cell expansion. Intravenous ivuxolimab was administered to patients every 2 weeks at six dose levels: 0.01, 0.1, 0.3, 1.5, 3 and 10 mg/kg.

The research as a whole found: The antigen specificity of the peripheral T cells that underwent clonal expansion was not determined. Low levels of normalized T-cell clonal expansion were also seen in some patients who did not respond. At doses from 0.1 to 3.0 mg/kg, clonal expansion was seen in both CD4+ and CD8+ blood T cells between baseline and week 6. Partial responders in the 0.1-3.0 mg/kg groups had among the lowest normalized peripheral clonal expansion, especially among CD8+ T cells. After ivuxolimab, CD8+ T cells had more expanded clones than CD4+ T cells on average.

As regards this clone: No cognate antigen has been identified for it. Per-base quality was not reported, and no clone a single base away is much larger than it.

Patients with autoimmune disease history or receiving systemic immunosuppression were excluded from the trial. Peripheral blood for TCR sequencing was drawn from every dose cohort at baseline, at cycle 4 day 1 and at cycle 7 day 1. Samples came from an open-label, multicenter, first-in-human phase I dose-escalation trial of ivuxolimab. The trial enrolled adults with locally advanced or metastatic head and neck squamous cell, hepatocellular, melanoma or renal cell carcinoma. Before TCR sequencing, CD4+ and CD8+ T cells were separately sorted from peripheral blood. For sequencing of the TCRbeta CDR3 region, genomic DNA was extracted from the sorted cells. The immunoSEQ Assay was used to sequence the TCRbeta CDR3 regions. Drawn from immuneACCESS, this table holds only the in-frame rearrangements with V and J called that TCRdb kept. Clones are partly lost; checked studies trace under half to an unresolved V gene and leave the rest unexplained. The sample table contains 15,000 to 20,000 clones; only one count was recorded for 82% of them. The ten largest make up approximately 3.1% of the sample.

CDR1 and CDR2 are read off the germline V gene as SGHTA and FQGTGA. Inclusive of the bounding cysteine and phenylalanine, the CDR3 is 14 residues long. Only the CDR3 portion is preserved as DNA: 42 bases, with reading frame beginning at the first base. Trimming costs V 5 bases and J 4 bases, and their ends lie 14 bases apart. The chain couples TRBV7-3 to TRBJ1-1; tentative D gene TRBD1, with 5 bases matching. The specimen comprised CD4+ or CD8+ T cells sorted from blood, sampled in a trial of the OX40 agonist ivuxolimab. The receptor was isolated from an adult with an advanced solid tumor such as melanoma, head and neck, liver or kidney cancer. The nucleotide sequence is TGTGCCAGCAGCCCCCGTGGGGGAGGCACTGAAGCTTTCTTT. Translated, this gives CASSPRGGGTEAFF. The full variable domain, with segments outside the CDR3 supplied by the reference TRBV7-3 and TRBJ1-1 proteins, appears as GAGVSQTPSNKVTEKGKYVELRCDPISGHTALYWYRQSLGQGPEFLIYFQGTGAADDSGLPNDRFFAVRPEGSVSTLKIQRTERGDSAVYLCASSPRGGGTEAFFGQGTRLTVV.